Detailed here is one T cell receptor (beta chain). Antigen unknown. The sample originates from a study of blood T cells in healthy people across ages. Broader study findings: Bulk PBMC profiling left naive and antigen-experienced comparisons inconclusive. More naive CD4+ cells and higher diversity marked long-lived donors relative to aged donors.

Through a sample-barcoded 5' primer and a J-beta primer mix, a second PCR was run for about 6 to 11 cycles. Unique molecular identifiers of 12 random nucleotides labeled each cDNA. TCRdb fed the 5' RACE reads into MiXCR, producing one record per CDR3 protein. Among just under 900,000 distinct CDR3 sequences, more than 25% were seen once, and the ten largest hold roughly 17%. The CDR3 is 15 amino acids. V was shortened by 3 bases and J by 1 base, with 16 bases between the two germline ends. Germline loops: CDR1 DFQATT, CDR2 SNEGSKA (reference sequence). Per sample, no less than 5 micrograms of total RNA were extracted.

Specimen: blood. The receptor comes from a woman aged 80 or over in good health. The chain recombines TRBV20-1 with TRBJ2-7, with D possibly being TRBD2 (5 bases). As DNA, the CDR3 is TGCAGTGCTAGGATACCGGGAAACCCGTCCTACGAGCAGTACTTC. This translates into CSARIPGNPSYEQYF.